The clone carrying this T cell receptor beta chain was found a few times. Its antigen is not identified. The CDR3 totals 13 residues. The sample originates from a study of beta chain features in type 1 diabetes. Study-wide points: Across all four CD4+ subsets, people with type 1 diabetes showed modestly shorter TCRB CDR3s.

Expressed TCRB transcripts were sequenced because the isolated RNA had all been reverse transcribed beforehand. Clones were read by immunoSEQ multiplex PCR, and TCRdb kept only the in-frame ones, dropping some. The data hold some 660,000 clones, with around an eighth observed a single time. Sequencing was performed on naive CD4+ T cells from blood. The origin of this receptor is a man between 18 and 35 years old with type 1 diabetes. The chain combines TRBV21-1 with TRBJ2-3; the table's D gene call, TRBD1, was not cross checked with the DNA. TRBV21-1 is a recognized pseudogene. Written as DNA, the CDR3 is TGTGCCAGCCCGACAGGGGATGAGTATACGCAGTATTTT. Translation gives CASPTGDEYTQYF.